The clone carrying this T cell receptor (beta chain) was observed a few times. Investigators amplified TCR beta CDR3 regions from RNA transcripts. HTBI primers primed a first-round RT-PCR, and a second-round multiplex PCR followed. One entry per CDR3 protein, called by TCRdb with MiXCR from the multiplex PCR reads. There are hundreds of thousands of distinct CDR3 sequences in the sample; approximately 22% occur only once, and more than 5.5% lies in the top ten. The data derive from a study of Graves' ophthalmopathy and Graves' hyperthyroidism. Study summary: The authors collected peripheral blood at initial diagnosis, before any treatment.

Germline CDR1 reads SGHAT; CDR2 reads FQDESV (reference sequence). The CDR3 is made up of 15 amino acids. Between the trimmed V and J ends, which lost 5 bases and 7 bases, there was a span of 20 bases. The sequence was obtained from a woman aged 18-29 years with stable Graves' hyperthyroidism. Some clones in this sample may be carry-over from other donors' samples. What was sequenced was peripheral blood. The chain links TRBV11-1 to TRBJ1-2, with D maybe TRBD1 (6 bases). Written as DNA, the CDR3 is TGTGCCAGCAGCAAAGCAGACAGGAGGGGCTCTGGCTACACCTTC. Translation gives CASSKADRRGSGYTF.